A selection of T cell receptor beta chains follows, all from one sample in a study of response to subunit inactivated influenza vaccine. TCRdb fed the RT-PCR reads into MiXCR, producing one record per CDR3 protein. The sample lists a few hundred thousand distinct CDR3 sequences, approximately 15% occurring once. This specimen consisted of PBMCs from blood, obtained 11 to 12 days after vaccination. The receptor source for this set is a man aged 45-65 years who received an inactivated influenza vaccine. CDR3s include the opening cysteine and the closing phenylalanine or tryptophan. A D gene is named only where the DNA matches it firmly. Clone sizes are given selectively: once, few, many, or a class where the clone is expanded.

V gene: TRBV24-1; CDR3 length: 16; D gene: TRBD1; J gene: TRBJ1-4; clone size: .; CDR3 DNA: TGTGCCACCAGTGAGTCCGGGACAGCAACTAATGAAAAACTGTTTTTT; CDR3 protein: CATSESGTATNEKLFF
V gene: TRBV5-1; CDR3 length: 14; D gene: .; J gene: TRBJ1-1; clone size: few; CDR3 DNA: TGCGCCAGCACTGCTTCCGGACTGAACACTGAAGCTTTCTTT; CDR3 protein: CASTASGLNTEAFF
V gene: TRBV4-3; CDR3 length: 15; D gene: .; J gene: TRBJ2-5; clone size: few; CDR3 DNA: TGCGCCAGCAGCCAAGATTATTGGGGATGGGAGACCCAGTACTTC; CDR3 protein: CASSQDYWGWETQYF
V gene: TRBV7-9; CDR3 length: 17; D gene: .; J gene: TRBJ1-4; clone size: .; CDR3 DNA: TGTGCCAGCAGCTTCTTGGGCAGGGGCGGCTATAATGAAAAACTGTTTTTT; CDR3 protein: CASSFLGRGGYNEKLFF
V gene: TRBV7-2; CDR3 length: 16; D gene: .; J gene: TRBJ2-3; clone size: .; CDR3 DNA: TGTGCCAGCAGCTTAGCGATTGGATCCGTGGGGGTGCCGCAGTATTTT; CDR3 protein: CASSLAIGSVGVPQYF
V gene: TRBV7-9; CDR3 length: 13; D gene: .; J gene: TRBJ2-4; clone size: few; CDR3 DNA: TGTGCCAGCAAAAAGACTGACGAAGACATTCAGTACTTC; CDR3 protein: CASKKTDEDIQYF
V gene: TRBV7-2; CDR3 length: 14; D gene: .; J gene: TRBJ2-2; clone size: .; CDR3 DNA: TGTGCCAGCAGCTTAGACATCTCCACCGGGGAGCTGTTTTTT; CDR3 protein: CASSLDISTGELFF
V gene: TRBV20-1; CDR3 length: 14; D gene: .; J gene: TRBJ1-5; clone size: .; CDR3 DNA: TGCAGTGCTAGTTCGTACTATAGCAATCAGCCCCAGCATTTT; CDR3 protein: CSASSYYSNQPQHF
V gene: TRBV3-1; CDR3 length: 14; D gene: .; J gene: TRBJ2-7; clone size: many; CDR3 DNA: TGTGCCAGCAGCCAAGGGAGATGGCAAAGCGAGCAGTACTTC; CDR3 protein: CASSQGRWQSEQYF
V gene: TRBV7-6; CDR3 length: 15; D gene: .; J gene: TRBJ2-7; clone size: few; CDR3 DNA: TGTGCCAGCAGCCCACCAGGGCTAGTAGTCCACGAGCAGTACTTC; CDR3 protein: CASSPPGLVVHEQYF
V gene: TRBV29-1; CDR3 length: 14; D gene: .; J gene: TRBJ2-2; clone size: few; CDR3 DNA: TGCAGCGGAAAAACAGGGAGAGGGACCGGGGAGCTGTTTTTT; CDR3 protein: CSGKTGRGTGELFF
V gene: TRBV12-3/TRBV12-4; CDR3 length: 15; D gene: .; J gene: TRBJ2-7; clone size: .; CDR3 DNA: TGTGCCAGCAGTAAACCGGGCAAAGCCGCCTACGAGCAGTACTTC; CDR3 protein: CASSKPGKAAYEQYF
V gene: TRBV24-1; CDR3 length: 11; D gene: .; J gene: TRBJ2-7; clone size: few; CDR3 DNA: TGTGCCACCAGTGATTTGGGAGAGCAGTACTTC; CDR3 protein: CATSDLGEQYF
V gene: TRBV29-1; CDR3 length: 16; D gene: .; J gene: TRBJ2-3; clone size: .; CDR3 DNA: TGCAGCGTTGTACAGGGACCCCTCATCCGCACAGATACGCAGTATTTT; CDR3 protein: CSVVQGPLIRTDTQYF
V gene: TRBV20-1; CDR3 length: 14; D gene: .; J gene: TRBJ2-7; clone size: .; CDR3 DNA: TGCAGTGCTAGGGACCGGGACAACTCCTACGAGCAGTACTTC; CDR3 protein: CSARDRDNSYEQYF
V gene: TRBV10-3; CDR3 length: 16; D gene: TRBD1; J gene: TRBJ1-5; clone size: .; CDR3 DNA: TGTGCCATCAGTGAGCCGGCGGGGGACAGGGATCAGCCCCAGCATTTT; CDR3 protein: CAISEPAGDRDQPQHF
V gene: TRBV20-1; CDR3 length: 14; D gene: .; J gene: TRBJ2-6; clone size: few; CDR3 DNA: TGCAGTGCAACTACAGCTTCTGGGGCCAACGTCCTGACTTTC; CDR3 protein: CSATTASGANVLTF
V gene: TRBV29-1; CDR3 length: 12; D gene: .; J gene: TRBJ2-7; clone size: .; CDR3 DNA: TGCAGCGCTCGCGGCATGTCCTACGAGCAGTACTTC; CDR3 protein: CSARGMSYEQYF
V gene: TRBV3-1; CDR3 length: 15; D gene: TRBD2; J gene: TRBJ2-1; clone size: many; CDR3 DNA: TGTGCCAGCAGCCAAGGGACTAGCGGCCTCAATGAGCAGTTCTTC; CDR3 protein: CASSQGTSGLNEQFF
V gene: TRBV6-1; CDR3 length: 15; D gene: .; J gene: TRBJ1-5; clone size: few; CDR3 DNA: TGTGCCAGCAGTCAAACGATTACAGGTAATCAGCCCCAGCATTTT; CDR3 protein: CASSQTITGNQPQHF
V gene: TRBV25-1; CDR3 length: 17; D gene: TRBD2; J gene: TRBJ2-3; clone size: few; CDR3 DNA: TGTGCCAGCAGTGAATGGGCTAGCGGGGGGCCAGATGATACGCAGTATTTT; CDR3 protein: CASSEWASGGPDDTQYF
V gene: TRBV5-1; CDR3 length: 13; D gene: .; J gene: TRBJ2-5; clone size: .; CDR3 DNA: TGCGCCAGCAGCTTCATGACATACGAGACCCAGTACTTC; CDR3 protein: CASSFMTYETQYF
V gene: TRBV11-2; CDR3 length: 11; D gene: .; J gene: TRBJ2-7; clone size: few; CDR3 DNA: TGTGCCAGCAGCGAAGACACTAAACGGGACTTC; CDR3 protein: CASSEDTKRDF
V gene: TRBV3-1; CDR3 length: 16; D gene: TRBD1; J gene: TRBJ2-7; clone size: .; CDR3 DNA: TGTGCCAGCAGCCAAGATCGGACAGGGGGCACCTACGAGCAGTACTTC; CDR3 protein: CASSQDRTGGTYEQYF
V gene: TRBV6-2/TRBV6-3; CDR3 length: 12; D gene: .; J gene: TRBJ1-2; clone size: few; CDR3 DNA: TGTGCCAGCAGTTACGTCGGGGGTGGCTACACCTTC; CDR3 protein: CASSYVGGGYTF
V gene: TRBV7-9; CDR3 length: 16; D gene: TRBD1; J gene: TRBJ2-4; clone size: .; CDR3 DNA: TGTGCCAGCAGCCAGGGACAGGGTTTGTCCAAAAACATTCAGTACTTC; CDR3 protein: CASSQGQGLSKNIQYF
V gene: TRBV12-3/TRBV12-4; CDR3 length: 13; D gene: .; J gene: TRBJ2-1; clone size: many; CDR3 DNA: TGTGCCAGCGGTAGCGGAAGTAACGATGAGCAGTTCTTC; CDR3 protein: CASGSGSNDEQFF
V gene: TRBV10-3; CDR3 length: 16; D gene: TRBD1; J gene: TRBJ2-2; clone size: .; CDR3 DNA: TGTGCCATCAGTGCAGACAGGGAAGCGAACACCGGGGAGCTGTTTTTT; CDR3 protein: CAISADREANTGELFF
V gene: TRBV6-2/TRBV6-3; CDR3 length: 17; D gene: TRBD1; J gene: TRBJ2-2; clone size: .; CDR3 DNA: TGTGCCAGCAGCCGTCCTTCCGGGACAGGGGTCAACGGGGAGCTGTTTTTT; CDR3 protein: CASSRPSGTGVNGELFF
V gene: TRBV20-1; CDR3 length: 18; D gene: TRBD2; J gene: TRBJ2-3; clone size: .; CDR3 DNA: TGCAGTTACGAAGGACTAGCGGGAGGGAGTCCTAGCACAGATACGCAGTATTTT; CDR3 protein: CSYEGLAGGSPSTDTQYF
V gene: TRBV6-5; CDR3 length: 16; D gene: .; J gene: TRBJ2-7; clone size: few; CDR3 DNA: TGTGCCAGCAGTTATTCCGGGGGACAGCTATCCTACGAGCAGTACTTC; CDR3 protein: CASSYSGGQLSYEQYF